Listed here are 24 T cell receptor beta chains from one sample, sequenced in a study of blood T cell repertoires in COVID-19. The table came from immunoSEQ multiplex PCR; TCRdb's copy has only in-frame clones and leaves some out. This table holds 110,000 or so clones, 70% to 90% found once. The sample was peripheral blood. All receptors derive from a woman between 65 and 79 years old who had recovered from COVID-19.

On this clone: The identical CDR3 is also encoded by other nucleotide sequences in the sample. The genes are TRBV15 and TRBJ2-5; TRBD1 is a possible D gene (7 bases). Trimming pared 1 base from V and 4 bases from J, leaving 13 bases between. The CDR3 loop spans 15 amino acids. Germline V gives CDR1 LNHNV, CDR2 YYDKDF (reference sequence). CDR3 in amino acids: CATSRGSGGGETQYF. The CDR3 coding sequence is TGTGCCACCAGCAGAGGTTCAGGGGGAGGAGAGACCCAGTACTTC.

The rearrangement links TRBV9 to TRBJ2-1, with a weak D call TRBD1 (5 bases). CDR1 is SGDLS, CDR2 YYNGEE, per germline. This CDR3 region has 15 residues. The germline V and J ends were trimmed by 1 base and 2 bases, with 10 bases remaining between them. The CDR3 is CASSVRVGAYNEQFF. DNA for the CDR3: TGTGCCAGCAGCGTACGCGTAGGGGCCTACAATGAGCAGTTCTTC.

The CDR3 loop reads CASSYRGGGYTF. Written as DNA, the CDR3 is TGTGCCAGCAGTTACAGGGGAGGCGGCTACACCTTC. The rearrangement joins TRBV6-5 to TRBJ1-2, with TRBD1 as a possible D gene (5 bases). This CDR3 is 12 amino acids long. Per germline, CDR1 MNHEY and CDR2 SVGAGI. Trimming took off 2 bases at V and 8 bases at J, with 9 bases between the two ends.

The chain carries TRBV9 and TRBJ1-3; D is uncertain. V gave up 4 bases and J gave up 1 base, with 9 bases separating them. The V gene's germline CDR1 is SGDLS and CDR2 YYNGEE. The CDR3 has 14 amino acids. The CDR3 coding sequence is TGTGCCAGCAGCATCGAGTCTTCTGGAAACACCATATATTTT. Its protein product is CASSIESSGNTIYF.

The chain employs TRBV27 and TRBJ1-1; no clear D gene. The CDR3 has 15 amino acids. Deletions cut 3 bases from V and 3 bases from J, with 14 bases between. Germline CDR1 is MNHEY and CDR2 is SMNVEV (reference sequence). In nucleotides, the CDR3 is TGTGCCAGCAGTTTGGCCGGAGGGAGGGACACTGAAGCTTTCTTT. Protein: CASSLAGGRDTEAFF.

This clone occurred a few times. The J gene is TRBJ1-3, the V gene TRBV10-3; D is uncertain. Germline V gives CDR1 ENHRY, CDR2 SYGVKD. The CDR3 loop spans 14 amino acids. Trimming cost V 3 bases and J 1 base, with 7 bases left between them. Here the CDR3 reads CAISELGSGNTIYF. DNA for the CDR3: TGTGCCATCAGTGAACTCGGGTCTGGAAACACCATATATTTT.

The rearrangement joins TRBV12-3 or TRBV12-4 to TRBJ2-5; D may be TRBD2 (6 bases). V was trimmed by 5 bases and J by 5 bases, leaving 12 bases between them. CDR3 length: 13 amino acids. The CDR3 sequence: CASSLRLGETQYF. CDR3 nucleotides: TGTGCCAGCAGTCTCCGACTAGGGGAGACCCAGTACTTC.

The chain is built from TRBV7-2 and TRBJ1-1; D may be TRBD1 (6 bases). Per germline, CDR1 SGHTA and CDR2 FQGNSA. V was shortened by 5 bases and J by 9 bases, with 19 bases between the two germline ends. The CDR3 has 14 amino acids. The CDR3 spells CASSPPRQGTKAFF. CDR3 bases: TGTGCCAGCAGCCCCCCGCGCCAGGGGACGAAAGCTTTCTTT.

V gene TRBV5-1 combines with J gene TRBJ2-7; 13 nucleotides match TRBD2. Germline CDR1 is SGHRS and CDR2 is YFSETQ. Trimming took 3 bases from V and 1 from J; bases not matched to a gene: 10. The CDR3 is 18 residues long. The CDR3 DNA reads as TGCGCCAGCAGCTCGAACGGACTAGCGGGAGCGGGGTCCTACGAGCAGTACTTC. It codes for CASSSNGLAGAGSYEQYF.

The rearrangement uses TRBV2 and TRBJ1-2, with TRBD1 matching 8 bases. The CDR3 extends over 14 amino acids. The V and J ends lost 5 bases and 8 bases, in that order; junction bases with no gene match: 10. CDR1 SNHLY and CDR2 FYNNEI come from the germline V gene. The chain's CDR3 is CASSLRGRLGGYTF. In nucleotides, the CDR3 is TGTGCCAGCAGTCTCAGGGGGCGCCTGGGGGGCTACACCTTC.

The rearrangement links TRBV5-4 to TRBJ2-1; 7 bases line up with TRBD2. CDR1 is SGHNT and CDR2 is YYREEE in the germline V gene (reference sequence). Unmatched junction bases numbered 1, after V lost 1 base and J lost 0 bases. This CDR3 is 15 amino acids long. The CDR3 is CASSLTGGSYNEQFF. CDR3 bases: TGTGCCAGCAGCTTGACGGGGGGCTCCTACAATGAGCAGTTCTTC.

This clone was observed a handful of times. The genes are TRBV9 and TRBJ2-5; 8 nucleotides agree with TRBD2. Trimming at V came to 0 bases and at J to 6 bases, leaving 13 bases not matched to a gene. CDR3 size: 17 residues. Germline V CDR1 and CDR2: SGDLS, YYNGEE. In DNA, the CDR3 is TGTGCCAGCAGCGTAGGAAAATCCGGGACTAGTCTTCAGACCCAGTACTTC. This codes for CASSVGKSGTSLQTQYF.

The chain recombines TRBV4-3 with TRBJ1-1, with 7 positions matching TRBD1. Germline trimming cut 3 bases from V and 4 bases from J; bases unmatched to any gene: 5. This CDR3 is built from 14 residues. The V gene's germline CDR1 is LGHNA and CDR2 YSLEER. CDR3 region: CASSHRQGGTEAFF. The CDR3 nucleotides are TGCGCCAGCAGCCACCGACAGGGTGGCACTGAAGCTTTCTTT.

The chain uses TRBV19 and TRBJ1-4, with TRBD1 as a possible D gene (5 bases). CDR1 is LNHDA and CDR2 is SQIVND in the germline V gene (reference sequence). V gave up 9 bases and J gave up 8 bases, with 16 bases separating them. The CDR3 sequence is 13 residues long. The CDR3 DNA reads as TGTGCCAGCCGGGGGAGGGCAGGCGAAAAACTGTTTTTT. Amino acid sequence: CASRGRAGEKLFF. Complete variable domain (other parts from reference TRBV19 and TRBJ1-4): DGGITQSPKYLFRKEGQNVTLSCEQNLNHDAMYWYRQDPGQGLRLIYYSQIVNDFQKGDIAEGYSVSREKKESFPLTVTSAQKNPTAFYLCASRGRAGEKLFFGSGTQLSVL.

This clone was seen once. The V and J genes are TRBV11-3 and TRBJ2-7; D perhaps matches TRBD1 (5 bases). This CDR3 region has 15 residues. Trimming stripped 4 bases from V and 0 bases from J, with 13 bases between. CDR1 SGHNT and CDR2 YENEEA come from the germline V gene. As DNA, the CDR3 is TGTGCCAGCAGCTCTGGGGCAGGGCCCTCCTACGAGCAGTACTTC. Protein: CASSSGAGPSYEQYF.

The chain employs TRBV12-3 or TRBV12-4 and TRBJ2-2; the D gene is possibly TRBD1 (6 bases). V was cut by 2 bases and J by 7 bases, with 8 bases left in between. The CDR3 extends over 13 amino acids. CDR3 amino acids: CASSLSGVGELFF. The CDR3 DNA sequence: TGTGCCAGCAGTTTATCAGGGGTCGGGGAGCTGTTTTTT.

The chain couples TRBV7-9 to TRBJ1-2, with 7 nucleotides matching TRBD1. The V gene's germline CDR1 is SEHNR and CDR2 FQNEAQ (reference sequence). The CDR3 has 16 residues. V shed 5 bases, J shed 4 bases, and the junction held 13 bases outside the gene matches. CDR3 DNA: TGTGCCAGCAGCGGCCGGGACAGAGAATTCTCCTATGGCTACACCTTC. The encoded protein is CASSGRDREFSYGYTF.

The J gene is TRBJ2-1, the V gene TRBV5-6; maybe TRBD1 (6 bases). The germline gives CDR1 SGHDT, CDR2 YYEEEE. V lost 6 bases, J lost 1 base, and 17 bases lay in between. CDR3 length: 16 amino acids. CDR3 in amino acids: CASTTPVRGSYNEQFF. The CDR3 bases are TGTGCCAGCACCACCCCGGTGAGGGGGTCCTACAATGAGCAGTTCTTC.

V usage is TRBV9 and J usage is TRBJ1-5; 10 bases are shared with TRBD1. The CDR3 length is 14 residues. V lost 3 bases, J lost 7 bases, and 4 bases stayed unmatched. The V gene's germline CDR1 is SGDLS and CDR2 YYNGEE. The CDR3 DNA reads TGTGCCAGCAGCGCCGGGACAGGGGAACAGCCCCAGCATTTT. Translating it yields CASSAGTGEQPQHF.

This chain links TRBV6-5 with TRBJ1-2, with D possibly being TRBD1 (6 bases). The CDR3 extends over 16 amino acids. Germline CDR1 and CDR2: MNHEY and SVGAGI. V lost 0 bases and J 5 bases, leaving 16 bases between the germline ends. CDR3 amino acids: CASSYSYGRGVYGYTF. DNA for the CDR3: TGTGCCAGCAGTTACTCCTACGGCAGGGGTGTATATGGCTACACCTTC.

This rearrangement joins TRBV7-3 to TRBJ2-1; tentative D call: TRBD2 (6 bases). Germline assignment: CDR1 SGHTA and CDR2 FQGTGA. Trimming took off 5 bases at V and 7 bases at J, with 15 bases between the two ends. The CDR3 runs to 14 residues. CDR3 DNA: TGTGCCAGCAGCAACGGGAGAAGTGGGAATGAGCAGTTCTTC. As protein: CASSNGRSGNEQFF.

The chain combines TRBV3-1 (or the pseudogene TRBV3-2) with TRBJ1-4; D is unresolved. Germline values: CDR1 LGHDT, CDR2 YNNKEL (reference sequence). The CDR3 length is 14 residues. V was clipped by 4 bases and J by 8 bases, with 14 bases between them. Here the CDR3 reads CASSPHHRHEKLFF. CDR3 bases: TGTGCCAGCAGCCCTCACCACAGACACGAAAAACTGTTTTTT.

The genes are TRBV5-4 and TRBJ1-1; 9 bases are shared with TRBD1. V shed 2 bases and J 3 bases; nucleotides not matched to a gene: 2. Germline CDR1 is SGHNT and CDR2 is YYREEE (reference sequence). The CDR3 is 14 residues long. The CDR3 spells CASSFDRGDTEAFF. In nucleotides, the CDR3 is TGTGCCAGCAGCTTCGACAGGGGGGACACTGAAGCTTTCTTT.

The chain couples TRBV28 to TRBJ1-6; the match to TRBD1 covers 7 bases. This CDR3 has 16 amino acids. Germline CDR1 is MDHEN and CDR2 is SYDVKM. Trimming at V came to 5 bases and at J to 6 bases, leaving 10 bases not matched to a gene. The CDR3 here is CASSLPQGGPNSPLHF. The CDR3 DNA reads TGTGCCAGCAGTCTCCCCCAGGGGGGACCTAATTCACCCCTCCACTTT.